Each of the 22 T cell receptor beta chains below was sequenced from the same sample in a study of human T cells and chemical hapten exposure. TCRdb redid the calling of the RACE reads with MiXCR, one entry per CDR3 protein. Of more than 300,000 distinct CDR3 sequences detected, roughly 5% appear once; the ten largest clones hold just over 2.5%. Stated time point: pre-sensitization, week 0. Regarding treatment: therapeutic diphenylcyclopropenone sensitization with weekly scalp DPC. Source: whole blood, taken in connection with sensitization to the hapten diphenylcyclopropenone (DPC). These receptors were collected from a woman in her 50s with alopecia areata. Some clones in this sample may be carry-over from other donors' samples.

This clonotype was observed a handful of times. The CDR3 bases are TGTGCCAGCAGCTTGGGCAGGGCCGCAGAACCCCAGCATTTT. Translated: CASSLGRAAEPQHF. The rearrangement links TRBV13 to TRBJ1-5; possible D gene TRBD1, 5 bases. Germline lookup yields CDR1 PRHDT and CDR2 FYEKMQ (reference sequence). Trimming took off 3 bases at V and 10 bases at J, with 16 bases between the two ends. The CDR3 has 14 amino acids.

The chain couples TRBV7-8 to TRBJ2-3; D is uncertain. The V end was cut by 5 bases, the J end by 7 bases, with 10 bases between. CDR3 length: 12 residues. In germline, CDR1 is SGHVS, CDR2 FQNEAQ. This chain's CDR3 is CASSLLQYTQYF. As DNA, the CDR3 is TGTGCCAGCAGCCTCCTCCAGTATACGCAGTATTTT.

This clonotype was observed many times. The chain recombines TRBV27 with TRBJ2-7, with D possibly TRBD1 on 5 matching bases. The germline V gene encodes CDR1 MNHEY and CDR2 SMNVEV (reference sequence). This CDR3 spans 13 amino acids. With 4 bases removed from V and 2 bases from J, the gap between germline ends came to 9 bases. The DNA of the CDR3 is TGTGCCAGCAGTTCCGACAGTACCTACGAGCAGTACTTC. Its translation is CASSSDSTYEQYF.

This clonotype has at least ten counts. The chain couples TRBV6-2 or TRBV6-3 to TRBJ2-7, with TRBD2 identical over 13 bases. Germline CDR1 MNHEY, CDR2 SVGEGT. The CDR3 is 15 residues long. The V gene end was trimmed by 6 bases and the J gene end by 4 bases; junction bases not matched to a gene: 6. This chain's CDR3 is CASSGTSGALYEQYF. The CDR3 DNA follows: TGTGCCAGCAGCGGGACTAGCGGGGCCCTGTACGAGCAGTACTTC.

This clonotype was seen repeatedly, ten times or more. V is TRBV20-1 and J is TRBJ1-1; TRBD1 is a possible D gene (6 bases). Germline V gene lookup returns CDR1 DFQATT and CDR2 SNEGSKA (reference sequence). This CDR3 region has 12 residues. V was trimmed by 8 bases and J by 3 bases, leaving 13 bases between them. CDR3 DNA sequence: TGCAGTACCATAGGACAGTACACTGAAGCTTTCTTT. It encodes CSTIGQYTEAFF.

This clonotype was seen at least ten times. The chain is built from TRBV7-8 and TRBJ2-1; TRBD2 agrees at 10 bases. The germline gives CDR1 SGHVS, CDR2 FQNEAQ. The CDR3 runs 15 residues. V was clipped by 5 bases and J by 3 bases; unmatched bases: 4. The CDR3 bases are TGTGCCAGCAGCCACGGACTAGCGGACTACAATGAGCAGTTCTTC. It specifies CASSHGLADYNEQFF.

In this sample, this clonotype turned up many times. The chain couples TRBV20-1 to TRBJ2-3; D is unclear. With 8 bases removed from V and 2 bases from J, the gap between germline ends came to 14 bases. The CDR3 loop spans 13 amino acids. CDR1 DFQATT and CDR2 SNEGSKA come from the germline V gene (reference sequence). The CDR3 protein is CSLPWRSTDTQYF. The CDR3 coding sequence is TGCAGTCTCCCATGGCGATCCACAGATACGCAGTATTTT.

This clonotype was seen ten or more times. The chain combines TRBV3-1 with TRBJ2-7; 11 nucleotides align to TRBD2. Germline V lookup: CDR1 LGHDT, CDR2 YNNKEL (reference sequence). The V gene end was trimmed by 5 bases and the J gene end by 2 bases; junction bases not matched to a gene: 8. The CDR3 sequence is 16 residues long. The CDR3 region has the DNA TGTGCCAGCAGCTCTCAGACTAGCGGGATGCCCTACGAGCAGTACTTC. This codes for CASSSQTSGMPYEQYF.

There are a few counts of this clonotype. The chain carries TRBV10-2 and TRBJ2-5, with 10 positions matching TRBD1. V shed 6 bases and J 2 bases; nucleotides not matched to a gene: 3. CDR3 length: 14 amino acids. The V gene's germline CDR1 is WSHSY and CDR2 SAAADI. This chain's CDR3 is CASRVGQGQETQYF. The CDR3 DNA reads TGCGCCAGCAGAGTGGGACAGGGGCAAGAGACCCAGTACTTC.

At least ten counts were recorded for this clonotype. This sequence joins TRBV28 and TRBJ2-1; possibly TRBD2 for D (5 bases). The ends were cut back, 6 bases at V and 8 bases at J, with 26 bases in the middle. The germline V gene encodes CDR1 MDHEN and CDR2 SYDVKM. This CDR3 is built from 17 residues. CDR3 sequence (DNA): TGTGCCAGCAGCACACGGGGTTCGGCTAAGTCCTGGGATGAGCAGTTCTTC. Protein sequence: CASSTRGSAKSWDEQFF.

The chain has TRBV2 and TRBJ1-2, with unresolved D. There are 12 residues in the CDR3. Between the trimmed V and J ends, which lost 0 bases and 12 bases, there was a span of 11 bases. CDR1 is SNHLY and CDR2 is FYNNEI in the germline V gene. This CDR3 reads CASSEASDKHTF. The DNA of the CDR3 is TGTGCCAGCAGTGAAGCCTCCGATAAGCACACCTTC. The variable domain in full, completed from reference TRBV2 and TRBJ1-2, reads EPEVTQTPSHQVTQMGQEVILRCVPISNHLYFYWYRQILGQKVEFLVSFYNNEISEKSEIFDDQFSVERPDGSNFTLKIRSTKLEDSAMYFCASSEASDKHTFGSGTRLTVV.

V gene TRBV27 combines with J gene TRBJ2-7; tentatively, D is TRBD1 (6 bases). The CDR3 consists of 11 residues. Trimming removed 8 bases at V and 4 bases at J, with 9 bases between. CDR1 and CDR2 (germline): MNHEY, SMNVEV (reference sequence). This CDR3 reads CASGGWYEQYF. Here the CDR3 DNA reads TGTGCCAGCGGGGGCTGGTACGAGCAGTACTTC.

This clonotype was seen only a few times. The chain recombines TRBV5-4 with TRBJ2-3, with 13 bases matching TRBD2. Germline V gene lookup returns CDR1 SGHNT and CDR2 YYREEE (reference sequence). This CDR3 is 15 amino acids long. V shed 5 bases, J shed 5 bases, and the junction held 5 bases outside the gene matches. The CDR3 nucleotides are TGTGCCAGCAGGACTAGCGGGGGGCCGGGAGATACGCAGTATTTT. This encodes CASRTSGGPGDTQYF.

This clonotype was counted many times. The CDR3, as DNA: TGTGCCAGCAGTGGACAGGGGGAATACGACGAGCAGTACTTC. This encodes CASSGQGEYDEQYF. This chain links TRBV12-3 or TRBV12-4 with TRBJ2-7; TRBD1 aligns across 10 bases. The CDR3 is 14 residues long. With V trimmed by 5 bases and J by 5 bases, 6 bases remained unmatched.

This clonotype was seen at least ten times. The V call is TRBV7-6, the J call TRBJ2-2, with TRBD2 as a possible D gene (5 bases). The CDR3 covers 14 residues. The ends were cut back, 1 base at V and 4 bases at J, with 7 bases in the middle. Per germline, CDR1 SGHVS and CDR2 FNYEAQ. This chain's CDR3 is CASSLGTSTGELFF. The CDR3 region has the DNA TGTGCCAGCAGCTTAGGGACTTCCACCGGGGAGCTGTTTTTT.

This clonotype was observed a handful of times. The chain joins TRBV4-1 to TRBJ1-4; maybe TRBD1 (5 bases). CDR1 is MGHRA, CDR2 YSYEKL, per germline. V lost 3 bases and J lost 8, with 19 bases in between. This CDR3 is 16 amino acids long. CDR3 DNA: TGCGCCAGCAGCCAGCTCGCCGGGGCAGGGACCGAAAAACTGTTTTTT. Amino acids: CASSQLAGAGTEKLFF.

This clonotype was found many times. The CDR3 DNA reads TGTGCCAGCAGCCCCAGAGTCTCCCGGGACTCCGACTATGGCTACACCTTC. It yields the protein CASSPRVSRDSDYGYTF. This chain uses TRBV28 with TRBJ1-2; a possible D gene is TRBD1 (5 bases). Germline values: CDR1 MDHEN, CDR2 SYDVKM. V shed 6 bases and J shed 3 bases, with 23 bases lying between them. The CDR3 sequence is 17 residues long.

This clonotype was found many times. V is TRBV27 and J is TRBJ1-5; D possibly corresponds to TRBD1 (5 bases). Trimming stripped 3 bases from V and 7 bases from J, with 10 bases between. This CDR3 has 13 amino acids. Germline V gene sequence: CDR1 MNHEY, CDR2 SMNVEV (reference sequence). The CDR3: CASSFQGHQPQHF. CDR3 bases: TGTGCCAGCAGTTTTCAGGGCCACCAGCCCCAGCATTTT.

This clonotype was recorded many times. The rearrangement links TRBV28 to TRBJ2-4; TRBD1 or TRBD2 may be the D gene (5 bases each). The CDR3 has 16 amino acids. Germline V gene data show CDR1 as MDHEN and CDR2 as SYDVKM. Between the trimmed V and J ends, which lost 6 bases and 2 bases, there was a span of 17 bases. The CDR3 is CASRDGTVGTKNIQYF. In DNA form, the CDR3 reads TGTGCCAGCAGGGACGGGACCGTGGGGACCAAAAACATTCAGTACTTC.

The chain carries TRBV12-3 or TRBV12-4 and TRBJ1-6; tentative D call: TRBD1 (5 bases). Trimming stripped 6 bases from V and 9 bases from J, with 18 bases between. The length of the CDR3 is 15 residues. DNA of the CDR3: TGTGCCAGCAGAGAACGGACGTCCCAGGGTTCACCCCTCCACTTT. Translated, it gives CASRERTSQGSPLHF.

This chain uses TRBV7-2 with TRBJ1-6; D uncertain. Germline V lookup: CDR1 SGHTA, CDR2 FQGNSA. The V end was cut by 3 bases, the J end by 11 bases, with 20 bases between. The length of the CDR3 is 16 residues. The CDR3 sequence: CASSFQDSRRDPPLHF. The DNA of the CDR3 is TGTGCCAGCAGCTTCCAGGATTCCCGGAGAGATCCACCCCTCCACTTT. Drawing the rest from reference TRBV7-2 and TRBJ1-6, the complete variable domain is GAGVSQSPSNKVTEKGKDVELRCDPISGHTALYWYRQSLGQGLEFLIYFQGNSAPDKSGLPSDRFSAERTGGSVSTLTIQRTQQEDSAVYLCASSFQDSRRDPPLHFGNGTRLTVT.

At least ten counts were recorded for this clonotype. The chain carries TRBV29-1 and TRBJ1-1; 7 bases agree with TRBD1. This CDR3 is 12 amino acids long. Trimming at V came to 7 bases and at J to 5 bases, leaving 7 bases not matched to a gene. The germline V gene encodes CDR1 SQVTM and CDR2 ANQGSEA. In DNA, the CDR3 is TGCAGCGCACAGACAGGGCGGACTGAAGCTTTCTTT. Translating it yields CSAQTGRTEAFF.